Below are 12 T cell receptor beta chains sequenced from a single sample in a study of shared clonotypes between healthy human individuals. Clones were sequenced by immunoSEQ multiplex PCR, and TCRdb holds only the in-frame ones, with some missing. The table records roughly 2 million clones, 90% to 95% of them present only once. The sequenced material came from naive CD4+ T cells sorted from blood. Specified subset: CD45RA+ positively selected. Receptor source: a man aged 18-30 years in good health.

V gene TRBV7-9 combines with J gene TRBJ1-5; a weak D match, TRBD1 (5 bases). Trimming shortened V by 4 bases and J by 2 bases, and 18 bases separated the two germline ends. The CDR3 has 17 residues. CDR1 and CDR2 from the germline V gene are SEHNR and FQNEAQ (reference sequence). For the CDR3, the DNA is TGTGCCAGCAGCTCAAGGATAGGAGGGGCTGGCAATCAGCCCCAGCATTTT. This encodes CASSSRIGGAGNQPQHF. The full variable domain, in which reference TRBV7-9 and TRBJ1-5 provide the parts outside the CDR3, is DTGVSQNPRHKITKRGQNVTFRCDPISEHNRLYWYRQTLGQGPEFLTYFQNEAQLEKSRLLSDRFSAERPKGSFSTLEIQRTEQGDSAMYLCASSSRIGGAGNQPQHFGDGTRLSIL.

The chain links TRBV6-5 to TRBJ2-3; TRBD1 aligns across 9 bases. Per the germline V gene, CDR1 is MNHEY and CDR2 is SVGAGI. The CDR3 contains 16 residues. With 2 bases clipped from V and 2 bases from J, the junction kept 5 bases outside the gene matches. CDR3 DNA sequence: TGTGCCAGCAGTTACACGGGACAGGGAACCACAGATACGCAGTATTTT. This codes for CASSYTGQGTTDTQYF.

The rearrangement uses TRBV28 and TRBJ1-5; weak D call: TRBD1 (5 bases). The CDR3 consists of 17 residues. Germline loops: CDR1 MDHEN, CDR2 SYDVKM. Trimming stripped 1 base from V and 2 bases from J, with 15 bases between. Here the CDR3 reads CASSLFAGGGGNQPQHF. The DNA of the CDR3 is TGTGCCAGCAGTTTATTTGCGGGGGGAGGGGGCAATCAGCCCCAGCATTTT.

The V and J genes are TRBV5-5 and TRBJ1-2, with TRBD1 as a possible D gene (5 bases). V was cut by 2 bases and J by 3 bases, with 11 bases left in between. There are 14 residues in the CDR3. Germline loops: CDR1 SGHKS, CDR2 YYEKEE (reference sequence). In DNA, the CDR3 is TGTGCCAGCAGCTTCCTGGGGCGCGACTATGGCTACACCTTC. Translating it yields CASSFLGRDYGYTF.

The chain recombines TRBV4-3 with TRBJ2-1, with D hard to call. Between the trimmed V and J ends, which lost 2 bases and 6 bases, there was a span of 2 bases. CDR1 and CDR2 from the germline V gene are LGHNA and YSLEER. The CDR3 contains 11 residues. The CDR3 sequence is CASSQLNEQFF. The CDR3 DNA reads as TGCGCCAGCAGCCAACTCAATGAGCAGTTCTTC.

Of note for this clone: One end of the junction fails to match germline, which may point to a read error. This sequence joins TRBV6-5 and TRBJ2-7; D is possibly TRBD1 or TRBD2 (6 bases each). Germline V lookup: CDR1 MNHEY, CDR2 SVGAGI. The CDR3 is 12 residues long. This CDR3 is CASSYLGGGRHF. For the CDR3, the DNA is TGTGCCAGCAGTTACCTCGGAGGGGGTAGGCACTTC.

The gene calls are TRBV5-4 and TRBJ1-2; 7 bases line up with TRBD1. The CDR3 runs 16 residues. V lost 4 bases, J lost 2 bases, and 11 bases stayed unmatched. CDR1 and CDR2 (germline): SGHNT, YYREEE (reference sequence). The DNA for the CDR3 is TGTGCCAGCAGCCCCGCAATTCGGGGACAGAACTATGGCTACACCTTC. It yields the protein CASSPAIRGQNYGYTF.

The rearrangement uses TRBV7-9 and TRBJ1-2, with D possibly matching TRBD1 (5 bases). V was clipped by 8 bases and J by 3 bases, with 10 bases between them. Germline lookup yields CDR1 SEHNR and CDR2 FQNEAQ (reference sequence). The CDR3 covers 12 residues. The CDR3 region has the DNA TGTGCCAGCTACCGAGGGGACTATGGCTACACCTTC. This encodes CASYRGDYGYTF. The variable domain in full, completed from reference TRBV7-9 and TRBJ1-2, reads DTGVSQNPRHKITKRGQNVTFRCDPISEHNRLYWYRQTLGQGPEFLTYFQNEAQLEKSRLLSDRFSAERPKGSFSTLEIQRTEQGDSAMYLCASYRGDYGYTFGSGTRLTVV.

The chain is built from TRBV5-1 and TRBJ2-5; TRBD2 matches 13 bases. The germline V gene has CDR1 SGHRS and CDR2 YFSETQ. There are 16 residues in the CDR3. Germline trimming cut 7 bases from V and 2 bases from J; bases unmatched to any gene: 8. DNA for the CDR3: TGCGCCAGCGGCGGACTAGCGGGAGTTAAACAAGAGACCCAGTACTTC. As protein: CASGGLAGVKQETQYF. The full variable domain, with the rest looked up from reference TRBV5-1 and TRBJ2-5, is KAGVTQTPRYLIKTRGQQVTLSCSPISGHRSVSWYQQTPGQGLQFLFEYFSETQRNKGNFPGRFSGRQFSNSRSEMNVSTLELGDSALYLCASGGLAGVKQETQYFGPGTRLLVL.

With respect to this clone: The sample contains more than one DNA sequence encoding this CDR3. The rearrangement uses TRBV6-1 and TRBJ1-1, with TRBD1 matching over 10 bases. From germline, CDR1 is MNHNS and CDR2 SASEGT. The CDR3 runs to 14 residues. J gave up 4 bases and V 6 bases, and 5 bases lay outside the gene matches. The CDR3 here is CASSRQGAGTEAFF. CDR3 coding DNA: TGTGCCAGCAGCCGACAGGGGGCGGGCACTGAAGCTTTCTTT.

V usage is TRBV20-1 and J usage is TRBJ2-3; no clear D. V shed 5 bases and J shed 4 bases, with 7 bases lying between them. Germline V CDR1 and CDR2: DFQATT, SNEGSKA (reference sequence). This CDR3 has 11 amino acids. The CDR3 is CSADRSDTQYF. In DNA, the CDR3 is TGCAGTGCTGACCGTTCAGATACGCAGTATTTT.

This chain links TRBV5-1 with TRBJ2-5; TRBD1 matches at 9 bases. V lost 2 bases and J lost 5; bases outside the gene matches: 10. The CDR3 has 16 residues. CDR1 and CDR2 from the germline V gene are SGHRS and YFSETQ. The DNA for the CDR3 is TGCGCCAGCAGCTTAATCCCGGGACAGGGAGAGGAGACCCAGTACTTC. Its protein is CASSLIPGQGEETQYF.